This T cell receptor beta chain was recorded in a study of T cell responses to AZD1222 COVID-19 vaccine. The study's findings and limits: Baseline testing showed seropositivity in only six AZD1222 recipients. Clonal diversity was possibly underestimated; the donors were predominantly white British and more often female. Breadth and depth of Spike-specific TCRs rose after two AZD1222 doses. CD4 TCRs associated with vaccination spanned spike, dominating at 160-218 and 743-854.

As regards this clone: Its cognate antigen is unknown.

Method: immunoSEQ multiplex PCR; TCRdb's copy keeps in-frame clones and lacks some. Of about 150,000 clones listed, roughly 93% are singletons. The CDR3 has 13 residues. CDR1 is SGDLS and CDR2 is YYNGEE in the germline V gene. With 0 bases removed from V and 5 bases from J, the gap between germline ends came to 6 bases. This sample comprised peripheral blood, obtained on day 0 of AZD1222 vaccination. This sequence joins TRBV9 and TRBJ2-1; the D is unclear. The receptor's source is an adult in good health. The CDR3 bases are TGTGCCAGCAGCGTAGGTCTACACAATGAGCAGTTCTTC. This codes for CASSVGLHNEQFF. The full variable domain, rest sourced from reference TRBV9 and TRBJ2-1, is DSGVTQTPKHLITATGQRVTLRCSPRSGDLSVYWYQQSLDQGLQFLIQYYNGEERAKGNILERFSAQQFPDLHSELNLSSLELGDSALYFCASSVGLHNEQFFGPGTRLTVL.